These T cell receptor beta chains were read from a single sample in a study of T cell changes during pregnancy in multiple sclerosis. The method was immunoSEQ multiplex PCR; TCRdb's version includes in-frame clones alone and lacks a portion of them. The data contain under 50,000 clones, under 90% of them singletons. The sequencing here drew on peripheral blood, taken in the first trimester of pregnancy. The receptors were sampled from a female donor in good health, enrolled as a control in a pregnancy study. Each CDR3 is given with its conserved first and last residue.

>TRBV1|TRBJ2-1
CTSSPSPSGSWVNEQFF
>TRBV19|TRBJ2-7
CASSIGIQGASYEQYF
>TRBV5-4|TRBJ2-2
CASRDRKAQGNTGELFF
>TRBV5-6|TRBJ1-4
CASSFGSADEKLFF
>TRBV14|TRBJ1-2
CASSQAGHGYTF
>TRBV7-8|TRBJ2-7
CASSLGGGIGYEQYF
>TRBV4-3|TRBJ2-7
CASSQELAGWGSPSEQYF
>TRBV5-4|TRBJ2-7
CASSLDPPGSGGSYEQYF
>TRBV15|TRBJ2-3
CATSQSRQDGTQYF
>TRBV28|TRBJ2-7
CASNLYKGGPYEQYF
>TRBV28|TRBJ2-7
CASSLRQMSRLQYF
>TRBV7-3|TRBJ2-2
CASSKGGQGNTGELFF
>TRBV7-2|TRBJ2-5
CASSRTGNQETQYF
>TRBV5-4|TRBJ2-5
CASSLSRGGQETQYF
>TRBV4-1|TRBJ2-4
CASSQDQVGGGAKNIQYF
>TRBV13|TRBJ2-1
CASSSLPREQFF
>TRBV30|TRBJ1-3
CAWTLGGSGNTIYF
>TRBV11-2|TRBJ1-6
CASSLGSGTGSNSPLHF
>TRBV14|TRBJ2-7
CASSQGFGGNHEQYF
>TRBV5-1|TRBJ2-1
CASSLGLAGGPYNEQFF
>TRBV27|TRBJ2-3
CASRGLSDTQYF
>TRBV9|TRBJ2-3
CASSVAGAGGGTDTQYF
>TRBV7-7|TRBJ2-1
CASSLTGGNEQFF
>TRBV6-5|TRBJ1-1
CASSVSGKNTEAFF
>TRBV27|TRBJ1-1
CASSLRQGGWAFF
>TRBV27|TRBJ2-3
CASSSVGSGSTTDTQYF
>TRBV18|TRBJ1-1
CASSSTENTEAFF
>TRBV15|TRBJ2-1
CATSRDSALQFF
>TRBV30|TRBJ1-1
CAWSLSGRDREFMNTEAFF
>TRBV5-1|TRBJ1-2
CASSSGQSYGYTF
>TRBV28|TRBJ1-1
CASSFGGRTEAFF
>TRBV19|TRBJ1-2
CATRQVGYYGYTF
>TRBV30|TRBJ1-1
CAWTPNRSGGTEAFF
>TRBV5-1|TRBJ1-3
CASSNSGQGTGNTIYF
>TRBV19|TRBJ1-2
CASSIPHQGAGGYTF
>TRBV5-1|TRBJ1-2
CASSMDPRGNYGYTF
>TRBV6-4|TRBJ2-2
CASRLAVNTGELFF
>TRBV5-1|TRBJ2-7
CASSFFPGQNYEQYF
>TRBV7-8|TRBJ2-1
CASNSGKSYNEQFF
>TRBV27|TRBJ1-1
CASRNLQGLGAEAFF
>TRBV6-5|TRBJ1-5
CASSQTQGASQPQHF
>TRBV30|TRBJ2-2
CAWIRGDRVGSGELFF
>TRBV7-2|TRBJ1-2
CASSRETNNYGYTF
>TRBV5-1|TRBJ2-5
CASSLKAGGQETQYF
>TRBV27|TRBJ2-7
CASSQPGLAGGHEQYF
>TRBV9|TRBJ2-2
CASSVGRWGGLHTGELFF
>TRBV27|TRBJ1-4
CASSATGEGPNEKLFF
>TRBV9|TRBJ2-7
CASSVGQYSYEQYF
>TRBV27|TRBJ2-2
CASSLAGWGQGPTGELFF
>TRBV30|TRBJ2-1
CAWRQSGEQFF
>TRBV2|TRBJ1-2
CASSPTGDYGYTF